The 29 T cell receptor beta chains below come from one sample, sequenced in a study of response to subunit inactivated influenza vaccine. TCRdb processed the RT-PCR reads anew with MiXCR; each CDR3 protein has one entry. The sample lists 500,000 to 650,000 distinct CDR3 sequences; 7.5% to 8.5% were seen once. The source material was PBMCs from blood, sampled 23 to 25 months after vaccination. These TCRs come from a man between 50 and 75 years old who received an inactivated influenza vaccine.

CDR3 coding DNA: TGTGCCAGCGCCTTAGCGGGAACGTGGAGTAATTCACCCCTCCACTTT. Translating gives CASALAGTWSNSPLHF. The rearrangement joins TRBV12-3 or TRBV12-4 to TRBJ1-6; no firm D call. The CDR3 contains 16 residues. Deletions cut 8 bases from V and 6 bases from J, with 20 bases between.

The J gene is TRBJ2-1, the V gene TRBV16; 8 positions agree with TRBD2. V shed 7 bases and J 4 bases; nucleotides not matched to a gene: 9. CDR1 is KGHSY and CDR2 is FQNENV in the germline V gene. The CDR3 contains 15 residues. The CDR3 region is CASTPGGGEYNEQFF. DNA for the CDR3: TGTGCCAGCACCCCGGGAGGGGGGGAATACAATGAGCAGTTCTTC.

The sample holds a few counts of this clonotype. This chain joins TRBV5-1 and TRBJ2-1; no firm D call. The CDR3 has 14 residues. Deletions cut 4 bases from V and 2 bases from J, with 10 bases between. Germline CDR1 is SGHRS and CDR2 is YFSETQ. The CDR3 bases are TGCGCCAGCAGCCCCGATGTAACCTACAATGAGCAGTTCTTC. Its translation: CASSPDVTYNEQFF.

This clonotype showed up just a few times. This chain connects TRBV6-5 to TRBJ2-3, with a weak D call TRBD2 (5 bases). With 1 base removed from V and 4 bases from J, the gap between germline ends came to 15 bases. Looked up from germline, CDR1 is MNHEY and CDR2 is SVGAGI. There are 16 residues in the CDR3. CDR3 in amino acids: CASSYFDHEGADTQYF. The DNA of the CDR3 is TGTGCCAGCAGTTACTTCGACCATGAGGGAGCAGATACGCAGTATTTT.

V and J are TRBV6-1 and TRBJ2-3, with 9 bases matching TRBD2. The V gene's germline CDR1 is MNHNS and CDR2 SASEGT. With V trimmed by 4 bases and J by 8 bases, 10 bases remained unmatched. This CDR3 is built from 15 residues. CDR3 in amino acids: CASSVGGGGFSTQYF. DNA for the CDR3: TGTGCCAGCAGTGTGGGCGGGGGGGGCTTCAGTACGCAGTATTTT.

This clonotype was detected only a few times. The V call is TRBV10-3, the J call TRBJ2-5; 16 bases match TRBD2. With 5 bases clipped from V and 5 bases from J, the junction kept 5 bases outside the gene matches. The CDR3 totals 16 residues. Germline V gene sequence: CDR1 ENHRY, CDR2 SYGVKD. In DNA, the CDR3 is TGTGCCATCAGTTCTCAGGGACTAGCGGGAGGGGAGACCCAGTACTTC. Its protein is CAISSQGLAGGETQYF.

The chain joins TRBV4-3 to TRBJ2-3, with 9 positions matching TRBD2. This CDR3 comprises 16 residues. The V segment lost 1 base and the J segment 8 bases; nucleotides outside the gene matches: 10. Germline CDR1 LGHNA, CDR2 YSLEER. CDR3 bases: TGCGCCAGCAGCCAAGGACAGCGGGGGGCGCAGGGTACGCAGTATTTT. Translation: CASSQGQRGAQGTQYF.

V gene TRBV2 combines with J gene TRBJ2-3; 9 bases match TRBD2. V lost 6 bases to trimming and J lost 6 bases; unmatched junction nucleotides: 13. Germline lookup yields CDR1 SNHLY and CDR2 FYNNEI. CDR3 length equals 16 residues. The CDR3 loop reads CASSWGLAGPADTQYF. In DNA, the CDR3 is TGTGCCAGCAGCTGGGGGCTAGCGGGGCCGGCGGATACGCAGTATTTT.

This clonotype was seen a handful of times. The chain is built from TRBV28 and TRBJ2-7; D perhaps matches TRBD2 (5 bases). Trimming pared 3 bases from V and 5 bases from J, leaving 14 bases between. The length of the CDR3 is 14 residues. CDR1 and CDR2 from the germline V gene are MDHEN and SYDVKM. CDR3 coding DNA: TGTGCCAGCAGTTTTGGGCGGGCTCCTGACGAGCAGTACTTC. Translation: CASSFGRAPDEQYF.

V usage is TRBV20-1 and J usage is TRBJ2-3, with a weak D call TRBD1 (5 bases). Germline assignment: CDR1 DFQATT and CDR2 SNEGSKA (reference sequence). The V end was cut by 1 base, the J end by 2 bases, with 7 bases between. The CDR3 runs 13 residues. The CDR3 nucleotides are TGCAGTGCTAGAGTCAGGGCCACAGATACGCAGTATTTT. As protein: CSARVRATDTQYF.

This clonotype has at least ten counts. The chain combines TRBV4-1 with TRBJ1-3, with 12 nucleotides matching TRBD1. Germline V gene sequence: CDR1 MGHRA, CDR2 YSYEKL. This CDR3 has 20 residues. V lost 4 bases, J lost 3 bases, and 16 bases stayed unmatched. The CDR3: CASSRLPGTGGRGHGNTIYF. CDR3 coding DNA: TGCGCCAGCAGCCGGCTCCCCGGGACAGGGGGCCGAGGTCATGGAAACACCATATATTTT.

V usage is TRBV27 and J usage is TRBJ2-7, with D tentatively TRBD2 (5 bases). Germline V gene lookup returns CDR1 MNHEY and CDR2 SMNVEV (reference sequence). V was clipped by 5 bases and J by 5 bases, with 16 bases between them. CDR3 size: 14 residues. CDR3 loop: CASSPTSGKNEQYF. Written as DNA, the CDR3 is TGTGCCAGCAGTCCCACATCGGGGAAGAACGAGCAGTACTTC.

At least ten counts were recorded for this clonotype. The chain carries TRBV7-2 and TRBJ2-2; D is uncertain. V lost 2 bases, J lost 4 bases, and 8 bases lay in between. In germline, CDR1 is SGHTA, CDR2 FQGNSA. This CDR3 is 14 amino acids long. The chain's CDR3 is CASSLKQFTGELFF. CDR3 nucleotides: TGTGCCAGCAGCTTAAAACAGTTCACCGGGGAGCTGTTTTTT.

This clonotype was seen only a few times. The chain has TRBV12-3 or TRBV12-4 and TRBJ2-3; TRBD2 matches 11 bases. This CDR3 region has 17 residues. J gave up 2 bases and V 4 bases, and 8 bases lay outside the gene matches. CDR3 DNA: TGTGCCAGCAGTTCCCCTAGCGGGGGGCGGGACACAGATACGCAGTATTTT. Protein sequence: CASSSPSGGRDTDTQYF.

The table lists this clonotype with a few counts. This rearrangement joins TRBV20-1 to TRBJ1-4, with TRBD1 matching 7 bases. Per germline, CDR1 DFQATT and CDR2 SNEGSKA (reference sequence). This CDR3 is built from 17 residues. Trimming took 1 base from V and 0 from J; bases not matched to a gene: 8. The CDR3 loop reads CSARAEGGQSTNEKLFF. CDR3 DNA sequence: TGCAGTGCTAGAGCTGAAGGGGGACAGTCAACTAATGAAAAACTGTTTTTT.

The chain combines TRBV11-2 with TRBJ1-2; tentatively, D is TRBD1 (5 bases). V was shortened by 4 bases and J by 3 bases, with 18 bases between the two germline ends. The germline CDR1 and CDR2 sequences are SGHAT and FQNNGV. The CDR3 is made up of 16 amino acids. For the CDR3, the DNA is TGTGCCAGCAGCTCACTGGGACGGTCGAATTACTATGGCTACACCTTC. Its translation is CASSSLGRSNYYGYTF.

The rearrangement links TRBV20-1 to TRBJ1-5, with a possible D match to TRBD1 (6 bases). V was shortened by 2 bases and J by 1 base, with 24 bases between the two germline ends. This CDR3 spans 19 amino acids. CDR1 DFQATT and CDR2 SNEGSKA come from the germline V gene (reference sequence). The CDR3 bases are TGCAGTGCTAGACCCCCCGGATTGAGACAGGCGCTAAGCAATCAGCCCCAGCATTTT. Its translation is CSARPPGLRQALSNQPQHF.

This clonotype has ten or more counts. This sequence joins TRBV5-1 and TRBJ1-2, with 7 bases that match TRBD1. The V gene's germline CDR1 is SGHRS and CDR2 YFSETQ. This CDR3 is 16 amino acids long. With 2 bases clipped from V and 3 bases from J, the junction kept 10 bases outside the gene matches. The CDR3 nucleotides read TGCGCCAGCAGCTTAGGGACAGACTTCCAGCACTATGGCTACACCTTC. It specifies CASSLGTDFQHYGYTF.

CDR3 DNA: TGTGCCGCTCGGGACAGGGGCTACAATGAGCAGTTCTTC. This sequence encodes CAARDRGYNEQFF. V is TRBV10-3 and J is TRBJ2-1; 10 bases agree with TRBD1. The CDR3 is made up of 13 amino acids. V was pared by 11 bases and J by 3 bases, with 4 bases of the junction left unmatched. Germline-derived CDR1 and CDR2 are ENHRY and SYGVKD.

This clonotype was observed at least ten times. V usage is TRBV20-1 and J usage is TRBJ1-1, with a weak D call TRBD1 (5 bases). This CDR3 has 13 amino acids. V was cut by 0 bases and J by 4 bases, with 9 bases left in between. The germline gives CDR1 DFQATT, CDR2 SNEGSKA (reference sequence). CDR3 nucleotides: TGCAGTGCTAGAGATGGGGGGACCACTGAAGCTTTCTTT. The encoded protein is CSARDGGTTEAFF.

This clonotype was seen more than once but under ten times. A clone one base away is much larger, so this may be a read error. This rearrangement joins TRBV11-2 to TRBJ2-3, with D perhaps TRBD2 (6 bases). The ends were cut back, 5 bases at V and 0 bases at J, with 9 bases in the middle. The CDR3 sequence is 14 residues long. Looked up from germline, CDR1 is SGHAT and CDR2 is FQNNGV. The CDR3 loop reads CASSTGTSTDTQYF. As DNA, the CDR3 is TGTGCCAGCAGCACCGGGACTAGCACAGATACGCAGTATTTT.

This clonotype has only a few counts. This chain links TRBV29-1 with TRBJ2-5; no firm D call. The V and J ends lost 6 bases and 5 bases respectively, with 4 bases between them. This CDR3 is built from 9 residues. Germline V gene sequence: CDR1 SQVTM, CDR2 ANQGSEA. DNA for the CDR3: TGCAGCGTCTCGGAGACCCAGTACTTC. The encoded protein is CSVSETQYF.

This clonotype was seen more than once but under ten times. The chain has TRBV7-2 and TRBJ2-1, with D unresolved. Germline loops: CDR1 SGHTA, CDR2 FQGNSA. The CDR3 sequence is 15 residues long. V lost 4 bases to trimming and J lost 4 bases, with 14 bases between them. The CDR3 spells CASSSRQSLYNEQFF. In nucleotides, the CDR3 is TGTGCCAGCAGCTCCAGGCAGTCGCTATACAATGAGCAGTTCTTC.

This clonotype was seen more than once but under ten times. The chain is built from TRBV6-1 and TRBJ2-4, with a weak D call TRBD1 (5 bases). The V end lost 1 base, the J end lost 3 bases, and 7 bases lay between the germline ends. Per the germline V gene, CDR1 is MNHNS and CDR2 is SASEGT. The CDR3 spans 14 residues. The CDR3 coding sequence is TGTGCCAGCAGTGAAGTTGACAGCAAAAACATTCAGTACTTC. Its translation: CASSEVDSKNIQYF.

With respect to this clonotype: With a much larger clone just one base away, this may be a read error. The V call is TRBV3-1, the J call TRBJ2-3; 13 nucleotides align to TRBD2. Germline V gene lookup returns CDR1 LGHDT and CDR2 YNNKEL (reference sequence). The V segment lost 8 bases and the J segment 6 bases; nucleotides outside the gene matches: 8. This CDR3 is 15 amino acids long. CDR3 amino acids: CASGRTSGSPDTQYF. The CDR3 DNA reads TGTGCCAGCGGCAGGACTAGCGGGAGTCCGGATACGCAGTATTTT.

The sample holds a few counts of this clonotype. The rearrangement uses TRBV4-3 and TRBJ1-4; D is uncertain. The CDR3 is 15 amino acids. V was clipped by 0 bases and J by 3 bases, with 8 bases between them. Germline V gives CDR1 LGHNA, CDR2 YSLEER. In nucleotides, the CDR3 is TGCGCCAGCAGCCAAGATTCAGGACCTAATGAAAAACTGTTTTTT. Translating it yields CASSQDSGPNEKLFF.

This clonotype was recorded a few times. V usage is TRBV5-1 and J usage is TRBJ2-1; TRBD2 matches 11 bases. Germline V gene lookup returns CDR1 SGHRS and CDR2 YFSETQ. The CDR3 is 15 amino acids. J was trimmed by 5 bases and V by 2 bases; bases with no gene match: 3. This CDR3 reads CASSFSGRDDNEQFF. The CDR3 region has the DNA TGCGCCAGCAGCTTTAGCGGGAGGGATGACAATGAGCAGTTCTTC.

The CDR3 sequence is CASSWVAYEQYF. The CDR3 bases are TGTGCCAGCAGCTGGGTGGCCTACGAGCAGTACTTC. This chain joins TRBV6-2 or TRBV6-3 and TRBJ2-7; D not resolved. V lost 6 bases to trimming and J lost 2 bases, with 8 bases between them. Germline loops: CDR1 MNHEY, CDR2 SVGEGT. The CDR3 sequence is 12 residues long.

This clonotype came up a few times. V and J are TRBV6-5 and TRBJ2-1, with 10 bases aligning to TRBD2. In germline, CDR1 is MNHEY, CDR2 SVGAGI. This CDR3 region has 15 residues. Trimming cost V 2 bases and J 7 bases; bases outside gene matches: 5. The CDR3 coding sequence is TGTGCCAGCAGTTACGTAGCGGGAGGAAAAAATGAGCAGTTCTTC. It translates to CASSYVAGGKNEQFF.